Below are 25 T cell receptor beta chains sequenced from a single sample in a study of OX40 agonist ivuxolimab in advanced cancers. Assay: immunoSEQ multiplex PCR; the TCRdb copy retains only in-frame clones and omits some. Of some 60,000 clones listed, more than 85% are singletons. The material was CD4+ or CD8+ T cells sorted from blood, obtained in a trial of the OX40 agonist ivuxolimab. These receptors came from an adult with an advanced solid tumor such as melanoma, head and neck, liver or kidney cancer.

V gene TRBV7-2 combines with J gene TRBJ1-6; TRBD1 agrees at 7 bases. This CDR3 is 15 amino acids long. V lost 2 bases and J lost 6; bases outside the gene matches: 4. The germline CDR1 and CDR2 sequences are SGHTA and FQGNSA. The CDR3 protein is CASSLRGQSNSPLHF. The CDR3 bases are TGTGCCAGCAGCTTAAGGGGGCAGAGTAATTCACCCCTCCACTTT.

This chain connects TRBV9 to TRBJ1-1, with a possible D match to TRBD1 (6 bases). CDR3 size: 14 residues. V shed 0 bases and J shed 2 bases, with 8 bases lying between them. Germline CDR1 SGDLS, CDR2 YYNGEE. As DNA, the CDR3 is TGTGCCAGCAGCGTAGTACAGGGAAACACTGAAGCTTTCTTT. Protein: CASSVVQGNTEAFF.

The V and J genes are TRBV29-1 and TRBJ2-1, with 10 bases matching TRBD2. Germline-derived CDR1 and CDR2 are SQVTM and ANQGSEA. V dropped 7 bases and J dropped 4; count of bases not matched to a gene: 7. This CDR3 is built from 14 residues. The CDR3 protein is CSGSLAGEYNEQFF. Here the CDR3 DNA reads TGCAGCGGATCCCTAGCGGGGGAATACAATGAGCAGTTCTTC.

The V gene is TRBV19, the J gene TRBJ2-1; D may be TRBD1 (6 bases). Germline CDR1 and CDR2: LNHDA and SQIVND (reference sequence). This CDR3 has 13 residues. Trimming pared 4 bases from V and 6 bases from J, leaving 10 bases between. CDR3 protein: CASSTGTRNEQFF. The CDR3 nucleotides are TGTGCCAGTAGTACTGGGACACGCAATGAGCAGTTCTTC.

For the CDR3, the DNA is TGTGCCAGCTCACCGGGGCAGATCTATGGCTACACCTTC. Its protein product is CASSPGQIYGYTF. The chain is built from TRBV18 and TRBJ1-2, with TRBD1 as a possible D gene (5 bases). This CDR3 has 13 residues. Germline V gene sequence: CDR1 KGHSH, CDR2 LQKENI. V dropped 3 bases and J dropped 4 bases, with 9 bases sitting between them.

The J gene is TRBJ2-1, the V gene TRBV6-1; possibly TRBD2 for D (6 bases). Per germline, CDR1 MNHNS and CDR2 SASEGT. This CDR3 region has 15 residues. V lost 11 bases and J 0 bases, leaving 17 bases between the germline ends. CDR3 region: CAGKRGSSSYNEQFF. As DNA, the CDR3 is TGTGCCGGAAAACGGGGGTCGAGCTCCTACAATGAGCAGTTCTTC.

The chain combines TRBV6-6 with TRBJ2-5, with D maybe TRBD2 (6 bases). The germline V gene has CDR1 MNHNY and CDR2 SVGAGI (reference sequence). Between the trimmed V and J ends, which lost 6 bases and 2 bases, there was a span of 10 bases. There are 13 residues in the CDR3. DNA of the CDR3: TGTGCCAGCAGGAGACTAGGGCAAGAGACCCAGTACTTC. Residues: CASRRLGQETQYF.

This rearrangement joins TRBV7-2 to TRBJ1-2, with D hard to call. CDR1 is SGHTA and CDR2 is FQGNSA in the germline V gene. V was pared by 3 bases and J by 3 bases, with 8 bases between. The CDR3 consists of 13 residues. The DNA of the CDR3 is TGTGCCAGCAGCTTGGGAAACCACTATGGCTACACCTTC. Its translation: CASSLGNHYGYTF.

The V call is TRBV4-3, the J call TRBJ1-6; D perhaps matches TRBD1 (5 bases). The CDR3 runs 22 residues. The germline gives CDR1 LGHNA, CDR2 YSLEER. Deletions cut 0 bases from V and 0 bases from J, with 24 bases between. CDR3 in amino acids: CASSQERTVESQASSYNSPLHF. The CDR3 coding sequence is TGCGCCAGCAGCCAAGAAAGGACGGTGGAATCACAGGCGAGCTCCTATAATTCACCCCTCCACTTT.

The chain joins TRBV28 to TRBJ1-2; D unclear. Germline V gene sequence: CDR1 MDHEN, CDR2 SYDVKM. The CDR3 is made up of 14 amino acids. Trimming left V 5 bases short and J 1 base short, with 11 bases between. CDR3 sequence (DNA): TGTGCCAGCAGTCCTCCAAGGCGTAACTATGGCTACACCTTC. This codes for CASSPPRRNYGYTF.

The chain combines TRBV27 with TRBJ1-1; D might be TRBD1 (5 bases). V lost 2 bases to trimming and J lost 4 bases, with 8 bases between them. The length of the CDR3 is 13 residues. Germline values: CDR1 MNHEY, CDR2 SMNVEV (reference sequence). The CDR3 spells CASSLSQGTEAFF. The DNA for the CDR3 is TGTGCCAGCAGTTTAAGTCAGGGCACTGAAGCTTTCTTT.

The chain joins TRBV25-1 to TRBJ1-2; D is ambiguous. CDR3 length: 14 amino acids. Germline assignment: CDR1 MGHDK and CDR2 SYGVNS. Trimming left V 5 bases short and J 4 bases short, with 14 bases between. CDR3 protein: CASSPFLDGYGYTF. The CDR3, as DNA: TGTGCCAGCAGTCCTTTCCTCGACGGCTATGGCTACACCTTC.

The rearrangement uses TRBV5-5 and TRBJ1-3; the D gene is possibly TRBD1 (5 bases). Trimming stripped 5 bases from V and 0 bases from J, with 12 bases between. Germline V gene sequence: CDR1 SGHKS, CDR2 YYEKEE (reference sequence). The CDR3 is made up of 15 amino acids. The CDR3 DNA sequence: TGTGCCAGCAGTACAGACAGAAACTCTGGAAACACCATATATTTT. As protein: CASSTDRNSGNTIYF. The full variable domain, with the rest looked up from reference TRBV5-5 and TRBJ1-3, is DAGVTQSPTHLIKTRGQQVTLRCSPISGHKSVSWYQQVLGQGPQFIFQYYEKEERGRGNFPDRFSARQFPNYSSELNVNALLLGDSALYLCASSTDRNSGNTIYFGEGSWLTVV.

The V and J genes are TRBV19 and TRBJ1-3; no reliable D call. The CDR3 runs to 16 residues. V was clipped by 8 bases and J by 0 bases, with 17 bases between them. Germline CDR1 and CDR2: LNHDA and SQIVND (reference sequence). CDR3 DNA sequence: TGTGCCAGTGGTTCAGGCCGCTCAATCTCTGGAAACACCATATATTTT. Residues: CASGSGRSISGNTIYF.

Regarding this clone: One junction end disagrees with the germline gene, perhaps due to a read error. This CDR3 is CAGSLEGEAFF. In DNA, the CDR3 is TGTGCCGGCAGCTTAGAGGGGGAAGCTTTCTTT. The chain joins TRBV7-9 to TRBJ1-1; a possible D gene is TRBD1 (5 bases). This CDR3 spans 11 amino acids. The V gene's germline CDR1 is SEHNR and CDR2 FQNEAQ (reference sequence).

The rearrangement links TRBV7-2 to TRBJ1-6; D is possibly TRBD1 (5 bases). The V end lost 5 bases, the J end lost 11 bases, and 10 bases lay between the germline ends. The germline V gene encodes CDR1 SGHTA and CDR2 FQGNSA. This CDR3 contains 12 residues. CDR3 loop: CASSVTGTPLHF. The CDR3 DNA reads TGTGCCAGCAGCGTCACAGGAACACCCCTCCACTTT.

The chain uses TRBV29-1 and TRBJ2-7; 7 nucleotides line up with TRBD1. Germline assignment: CDR1 SQVTM and CDR2 ANQGSEA. This CDR3 has 14 amino acids. V was clipped by 3 bases and J by 0 bases; unmatched bases: 5. DNA of the CDR3: TGCAGCGTTGAGACCGGGACAGTCTCCTACGAGCAGTACTTC. Translating gives CSVETGTVSYEQYF.

The rearrangement joins TRBV18 to TRBJ2-4, with D perhaps TRBD2 (5 bases). Trimming stripped 2 bases from V and 1 base from J, with 9 bases between. From germline, CDR1 is KGHSH and CDR2 LQKENI. This CDR3 has 15 amino acids. The CDR3 region has the DNA TGTGCCAGCTCACCAGACGGCGGGGCCAAAAACATTCAGTACTTC. This sequence encodes CASSPDGGAKNIQYF.

The chain uses TRBV5-1 and TRBJ1-1; D not resolved. CDR1 is SGHRS and CDR2 is YFSETQ in the germline V gene. The CDR3 contains 13 residues. Trimming took 0 bases from V and 0 from J, leaving 3 bases between them. CDR3 sequence (DNA): TGCGCCAGCAGCTTGGCCCTGAACACTGAAGCTTTCTTT. Translation gives CASSLALNTEAFF.

The chain employs TRBV6-1 and TRBJ1-5; a weak D match, TRBD1 (6 bases). Germline V gene data show CDR1 as MNHNS and CDR2 as SASEGT. V was clipped by 10 bases and J by 2 bases, with 15 bases between them. CDR3 length: 14 amino acids. The CDR3 is CAIRRGEGNQPQHF. CDR3 coding DNA: TGTGCCATCCGTAGGGGGGAAGGCAATCAGCCCCAGCATTTT.

The rearrangement links TRBV6-6 to TRBJ2-5; D gene uncertain. V gave up 6 bases and J gave up 0 bases, with 11 bases separating them. This CDR3 region has 14 residues. Germline CDR1 and CDR2: MNHNY and SVGAGI (reference sequence). The CDR3 nucleotides read TGTGCCAGCAGAATAACAGCAGACCAAGAGACCCAGTACTTC. This translates into CASRITADQETQYF.

V is TRBV11-2 and J is TRBJ1-2, with D perhaps matching TRBD1 (6 bases). The CDR3 has 19 residues. Deletions cut 5 bases from V and 3 bases from J, with 28 bases between. Germline assignment: CDR1 SGHAT and CDR2 FQNNGV. CDR3 in DNA: TGTGCCAGCAGCGGTTTGGGGGGTTCTTGGACAGACGGATACTATGGCTACACCTTC. Translating it yields CASSGLGGSWTDGYYGYTF.

The chain combines TRBV6-5 with TRBJ2-3; D remains ambiguous. The CDR3 covers 14 residues. The germline V and J ends were trimmed by 0 bases and 3 bases, with 7 bases remaining between them. The germline V gene encodes CDR1 MNHEY and CDR2 SVGAGI. The CDR3 DNA is TGTGCCAGCAGTTACTCGATATTGACAGATACGCAGTATTTT. Translation gives CASSYSILTDTQYF.

V and J are TRBV6-1 and TRBJ2-7, with TRBD2 matching 9 bases. Looked up from germline, CDR1 is MNHNS and CDR2 is SASEGT. CDR3 length equals 12 residues. Trimming cost V 11 bases and J 3 bases; bases outside gene matches: 5. In nucleotides, the CDR3 is TGTGCCGCGCGGGAGGGAGACTACGAGCAGTACTTC. Translated, it gives CAAREGDYEQYF.

The rearrangement links TRBV6-1 to TRBJ1-5; 7 positions match TRBD1. The junction had 5 bases not matched to a gene; V was cut back by 0 bases and J by 6 bases. CDR3 length equals 15 residues. Germline-derived CDR1 and CDR2 are MNHNS and SASEGT. The CDR3 loop is CASSEAGTDRQPQHF. The CDR3 bases are TGTGCCAGCAGTGAAGCAGGGACAGACCGTCAGCCCCAGCATTTT.